This is a list of T cell receptor beta chains from one sample in a study of identical twins. TCRdb processed the 5' RACE reads anew with MiXCR; each CDR3 protein has one entry. The repertoire holds 430,000 or so distinct CDR3 sequences, with 20% to 30% as singletons. Another study also made use of these data, one on T cells expressing NK-cell markers.

What was sequenced was CD4+ T cells sorted from blood. These receptors came from a woman under 30 in good health. Each CDR3 is given with its conserved first and last residue. D genes are given only for firm matches. A row's size may be missing; if present it is once, few, many or a size class.

v_call	d_call	j_call	clone_size	cdr3_aa	cdr3_nt
TRBV27	TRBD1	TRBJ1-1	NA	CASRGTGGAFAEAFF	TGTGCCAGCAGGGGAACAGGGGGCGCTTTCGCTGAAGCTTTCTTT
TRBV7-6	NA	TRBJ1-2	few	CASSPTGYKAGGYTF	TGTGCCAGCAGTCCCACAGGGTACAAAGCCGGCGGCTACACCTTC
TRBV6-1	NA	TRBJ2-5	NA	CAASLVGEETQYF	TGTGCCGCGAGCTTGGTAGGGGAAGAGACCCAGTACTTC
TRBV25-1	NA	TRBJ2-1	NA	CASSATGGRGSYNEQFF	TGTGCCAGCAGCGCTACTGGGGGGAGAGGATCCTACAATGAGCAGTTCTTC
TRBV2	NA	TRBJ2-2	NA	CASRQGYTTGELFF	TGTGCCAGCAGGCAGGGGTATACCACCGGGGAGCTGTTTTTT
TRBV7-2	NA	TRBJ1-1	NA	CASSLGSRAPTEAFF	TGTGCCAGCAGCCTCGGTTCCAGGGCCCCCACTGAAGCTTTCTTT
TRBV10-1	NA	TRBJ2-2	NA	CASSESRGATGELFF	TGCGCCAGCAGTGAGTCTAGGGGCGCCACCGGGGAGCTGTTTTTT
TRBV2	NA	TRBJ2-7	NA	CASILEGQTYEQYF	TGTGCCAGCATTCTTGAGGGACAAACCTACGAGCAGTACTTC
TRBV6-2/TRBV6-3	NA	TRBJ2-5	few	CASRVNNQETQYF	TGTGCCAGCAGGGTGAATAACCAAGAGACCCAGTACTTC
TRBV6-5	TRBD2	TRBJ2-1	few	CASSYSSSSGKYNEQFF	TGTGCCAGCAGTTACTCGAGTAGTAGCGGGAAATACAATGAGCAGTTCTTC
TRBV5-5	NA	TRBJ2-1	few	CASGATDRLYNEQFF	TGTGCCAGCGGTGCAACGGACAGACTCTACAATGAGCAGTTCTTC
TRBV15	NA	TRBJ1-4	NA	CATSRDRVEKLFF	TGTGCCACCAGCAGAGATCGGGTTGAAAAACTGTTTTTT
TRBV6-5	NA	TRBJ1-2	NA	CASRLGRNYGYTF	TGTGCCAGCAGATTAGGACGGAACTATGGCTACACCTTC
TRBV5-1	TRBD1	TRBJ2-7	NA	CASSWGDRAGTEQYF	TGCGCCAGCTCCTGGGGGGACAGGGCCGGGACCGAGCAGTACTTC
TRBV5-4	TRBD1	TRBJ1-2	NA	CASRPTGQANYGYTF	TGTGCCAGCAGACCCACGGGACAGGCAAACTATGGCTACACCTTC
TRBV6-5	TRBD1	TRBJ2-5	NA	CASSYSPGQGWETQYF	TGTGCCAGCAGTTACTCCCCTGGACAGGGCTGGGAGACCCAGTACTTC
TRBV5-1	NA	TRBJ2-1	many	CASSLGQADYNEQFF	TGCGCCAGCAGCTTGGGTCAGGCAGATTACAATGAGCAGTTCTTC
TRBV5-1	NA	TRBJ2-3	NA	CASSYPRVGGGSTDTQYF	TGCGCCAGCAGCTACCCTCGCGTGGGAGGAGGGAGCACAGATACGCAGTATTTT
TRBV3-1	NA	TRBJ1-1	few	CASSQRFDATEAFF	TGTGCCAGCAGCCAGAGGTTTGACGCCACTGAAGCTTTCTTT
TRBV9	TRBD1	TRBJ1-1	NA	CASSVNRGRGEAFF	TGTGCCAGCAGCGTCAACAGGGGGCGAGGTGAAGCTTTCTTT
TRBV5-1	NA	TRBJ2-3	NA	CASSGVRSTDTQYF	TGCGCCAGCAGCGGGGTTAGGTCCACAGATACGCAGTATTTT
TRBV24-1	TRBD2	TRBJ2-3	few	CATSDPTSGAGDTQYF	TGTGCCACCAGTGACCCGACTAGCGGGGCGGGGGATACGCAGTATTTT
TRBV12-3/TRBV12-4	TRBD2	TRBJ2-7	NA	CASSPGTSGRRYEQYF	TGTGCCAGCAGTCCAGGGACTAGCGGGAGGAGGTACGAGCAGTACTTC
TRBV7-2	NA	TRBJ1-5	NA	CASSSEGVQPQHF	TGTGCCAGCAGCTCGGAGGGGGTACAGCCCCAGCATTTT